Each of the 18 T cell receptor beta chains below was sequenced from the same sample in a study of T cell responses to AZD1222 COVID-19 vaccine. Libraries were prepared by immunoSEQ multiplex PCR; TCRdb keeps only in-frame clonotypes and omits some of them. In the table there are some 61,000 clones, roughly 87% of which are singletons. Sequences were derived from peripheral blood, sampled on day 0 of AZD1222 vaccination. These receptors were collected from an adult in good health.

V usage is TRBV7-3 and J usage is TRBJ2-5; 10 bases are a match to TRBD2. In germline, CDR1 is SGHTA, CDR2 FQGTGA. The ends lost 3 bases at V and 4 bases at J; junction bases unmatched: 11. This CDR3 comprises 17 residues. The CDR3 sequence is CASSFGPRLAGAETQYF. Here the CDR3 DNA reads TGTGCCAGCAGCTTTGGGCCTAGGCTAGCGGGAGCAGAGACCCAGTACTTC.

The gene calls are TRBV7-9 and TRBJ2-5; a possible D gene is TRBD1 (6 bases). Germline-derived CDR1 and CDR2 are SEHNR and FQNEAQ (reference sequence). The V and J ends lost 6 bases and 0 bases respectively, with 23 bases between them. The CDR3 extends over 18 amino acids. DNA for the CDR3: TGTGCCAGCAGTCTCGGGTCTGTGGGACACCATTACCAAGAGACCCAGTACTTC. Amino acids: CASSLGSVGHHYQETQYF.

This clone was picked up a small number of times. This chain joins TRBV27 and TRBJ2-5, with D hard to call. Germline assignment: CDR1 MNHEY and CDR2 SMNVEV (reference sequence). The V gene lost 6 bases and the J gene lost 10 bases, with 15 bases spanning the gap. The CDR3 extends over 12 amino acids. The CDR3 DNA is TGTGCCAGCAGCATACCAGGAAAGGACCAGTACTTC. This codes for CASSIPGKDQYF.

The chain couples TRBV30 to TRBJ1-5, with D unclear. Trimming stripped 4 bases from V and 0 bases from J, with 10 bases between. Germline loops: CDR1 GTSNPN, CDR2 SVGIG (reference sequence). The CDR3 runs 14 residues. CDR3 protein: CAWTGSNSNQPQHF. CDR3 in DNA: TGTGCCTGGACGGGTTCTAATAGCAATCAGCCCCAGCATTTT.

J is TRBJ2-1 and V is TRBV4-1; no clear D. CDR3 length equals 12 residues. In germline, CDR1 is MGHRA, CDR2 YSYEKL. V was pared by 4 bases and J by 6 bases, with 7 bases between. CDR3 coding DNA: TGCGCCAGCAGCCCCTTATCCAATGAGCAGTTCTTC. Its protein is CASSPLSNEQFF.

This clone has just one count. The chain couples TRBV5-6 to TRBJ2-1; 9 bases align to TRBD2. V gave up 1 base and J gave up 8 bases; unmatched junction bases: 13. This CDR3 has 17 amino acids. Germline loops: CDR1 SGHDT, CDR2 YYEEEE. This CDR3 reads CASSLYWREGRWDEQFF. The CDR3 DNA reads as TGTGCCAGCAGCTTGTACTGGCGGGAGGGCCGTTGGGATGAGCAGTTCTTC.

Notes on this clone: The same CDR3 can be traced to other DNA sequences in this sample. The chain uses TRBV5-1 and TRBJ1-5; D is uncertain. Looked up from germline, CDR1 is SGHRS and CDR2 is YFSETQ. V lost 2 bases to trimming and J lost 5 bases, with 11 bases between them. The CDR3 totals 14 residues. CDR3 in amino acids: CASSFGPLDQPQHF. In DNA, the CDR3 is TGCGCCAGCAGCTTCGGACCTCTGGATCAGCCCCAGCATTTT.

This clone was picked up one time. The rearrangement joins TRBV7-2 to TRBJ2-3; 9 nucleotides match TRBD2. The trim removed 4 bases at V and 3 bases at J, leaving 2 bases unmatched. Germline values: CDR1 SGHTA, CDR2 FQGNSA. CDR3 size: 14 residues. CDR3 coding DNA: TGTGCCAGCAGCTCCCTAGCGGGGACAGATACGCAGTATTTT. Protein sequence: CASSSLAGTDTQYF. Together with reference TRBV7-2 and TRBJ2-3, the CDR3 gives the full variable domain: GAGVSQSPSNKVTEKGKDVELRCDPISGHTALYWYRQSLGQGLEFLIYFQGNSAPDKSGLPSDRFSAERTGGSVSTLTIQRTQQEDSAVYLCASSSLAGTDTQYFGPGTRLTVL.

The V call is TRBV4-1, the J call TRBJ2-7; a weak D match, TRBD2 (7 bases). The ends were cut back, 0 bases at V and 5 bases at J, with 14 bases in the middle. Germline CDR1 MGHRA, CDR2 YSYEKL. The CDR3 covers 15 residues. The DNA for the CDR3 is TGCGCCAGCAGCCAAGATAGGGGGGGGCGGGACGAGCAGTACTTC. This gives the protein CASSQDRGGRDEQYF.

The chain couples TRBV27 to TRBJ2-7, with 10 bases that match TRBD1. Germline V gives CDR1 MNHEY, CDR2 SMNVEV (reference sequence). V shed 1 base, J shed 1 base, and the junction held 1 base outside the gene matches. The CDR3 is made up of 15 amino acids. The CDR3 DNA follows: TGTGCCAGCAGTTTATTGGGACAGGGGTCCTACGAGCAGTACTTC. Translating gives CASSLLGQGSYEQYF.

The rearrangement uses TRBV10-3 and TRBJ1-3; 7 bases line up with TRBD1. The germline CDR1 and CDR2 sequences are ENHRY and SYGVKD. With 5 bases clipped from V and 0 bases from J, the junction kept 1 base outside the gene matches. The CDR3 sequence is 14 residues long. The CDR3 bases are TGTGCCATCAGTAGGACAGGCTCTGGAAACACCATATATTTT. Translating it yields CAISRTGSGNTIYF.

The chain links TRBV7-9 to TRBJ2-7; the match to TRBD2 covers 12 bases. V lost 5 bases and J lost 5; bases outside the gene matches: 7. CDR1 and CDR2 (germline): SEHNR, FQNEAQ (reference sequence). The CDR3 runs to 15 residues. CDR3 protein: CASSLLAGGSDEQYF. The CDR3 DNA sequence: TGTGCCAGCAGCCTACTAGCGGGAGGTTCAGACGAGCAGTACTTC.

The chain recombines TRBV7-2 with TRBJ1-5; no clear D gene. V lost 1 base to trimming and J lost 9 bases, with 10 bases between them. CDR3 length: 13 residues. Per germline, CDR1 SGHTA and CDR2 FQGNSA. The CDR3 region has the DNA TGTGCCAGCAGCTTAGGACTGATTATGCCCCAGCATTTT. It specifies CASSLGLIMPQHF.

J is TRBJ2-7 and V is TRBV6-5, with TRBD2 matching 7 bases. CDR3 size: 11 residues. Germline CDR1 reads MNHEY; CDR2 reads SVGAGI. V lost 4 bases, J lost 7 bases, and 1 base stayed unmatched. The CDR3 here is CASSWGGEQYF. CDR3 coding DNA: TGTGCCAGCAGTTGGGGGGGTGAGCAGTACTTC.

The chain couples TRBV9 to TRBJ2-5, with 9 nucleotides matching TRBD2. V shed 0 bases and J 2 bases; nucleotides not matched to a gene: 2. Germline loops: CDR1 SGDLS, CDR2 YYNGEE. The CDR3 consists of 15 residues. The CDR3, as DNA: TGTGCCAGCAGCGTAGTGGCGGGGGGGCAAGAGACCCAGTACTTC. This gives the protein CASSVVAGGQETQYF.

As DNA, the CDR3 is TGTGCCAGCAGCTCAGACTACGAGCAGTACTTC. As protein: CASSSDYEQYF. The chain recombines TRBV5-8 with TRBJ2-7; no reliable D call. The V and J ends lost 3 bases and 3 bases respectively, with 4 bases between them. The CDR3 runs 11 residues. The V gene's germline CDR1 is SGHTS and CDR2 YDEGEE.

This rearrangement joins TRBV7-3 to TRBJ2-1, with 10 bases aligning to TRBD2. The CDR3 totals 15 residues. J was trimmed by 10 bases and V by 2 bases; bases with no gene match: 8. Germline V gene lookup returns CDR1 SGHTA and CDR2 FQGTGA. CDR3 in amino acids: CASSLSAGGPKEQFF. The CDR3 nucleotides read TGTGCCAGCAGCTTATCAGCGGGAGGGCCTAAGGAGCAGTTCTTC.

The V call is TRBV18, the J call TRBJ1-2; possible D gene TRBD1, 5 bases. The CDR3 sequence is 13 residues long. V was pared by 1 base and J by 7 bases, with 10 bases between. Germline CDR1 is KGHSH and CDR2 is LQKENI. The CDR3 DNA follows: TGTGCCAGCTCACCACAGGGGAATGCTGGCTACACCTTC. Translated: CASSPQGNAGYTF.